The 7 T cell receptor beta chains below come from one sample, sequenced in a study of OX40 agonist ivuxolimab in advanced cancers. Here immunoSEQ multiplex PCR was the method, and the copy in TCRdb shows in-frame clones only, minus some. The repertoire consists of 25,000 to 30,000 clones, with about four fifths occurring once and the leading ten covering 18%. This sample comprised CD4+ or CD8+ T cells sorted from blood, obtained in a trial of the OX40 agonist ivuxolimab. Every receptor here comes from an adult with an advanced solid tumor such as melanoma, head and neck, liver or kidney cancer.

Worth noting for this clone: An end of the junction differs from the germline gene, which may be a read error. The chain is built from TRBV27 and TRBJ2-7; D gene unclear. Germline V gene data show CDR1 as MNHEY and CDR2 as SMNVEV (reference sequence). This CDR3 has 11 amino acids. This chain's CDR3 is CASSYSHEQYF. The CDR3 region has the DNA TGTGCCAGCAGTTACTCCCACGAGCAGTACTTC.

V usage is TRBV7-9 and J usage is TRBJ1-1, with 9 bases aligning to TRBD1. Trimming removed 5 bases from V and 5 bases from J; junction bases left unmatched: 15. Germline V gene sequence: CDR1 SEHNR, CDR2 FQNEAQ (reference sequence). This CDR3 has 17 residues. The DNA for the CDR3 is TGTGCCAGCAGCCGTACGAAAGGGGGACAGGGAGGGACTGAAGCTTTCTTT. Encoded protein: CASSRTKGGQGGTEAFF.

DNA of the CDR3: TGTGCCAGCAGTGAACCACCCCACACGGCCTACGAGCAGTACTTC. It encodes CASSEPPHTAYEQYF. This rearrangement joins TRBV6-1 to TRBJ2-7; the D is unclear. This CDR3 comprises 15 residues. Germline V CDR1 and CDR2: MNHNS, SASEGT. With 2 bases removed from V and 2 bases from J, the gap between germline ends came to 13 bases.

This chain uses TRBV10-3 with TRBJ2-3, with 11 nucleotides matching TRBD2. This CDR3 contains 16 residues. J gave up 2 bases and V 0 bases, and 1 base lay outside the gene matches. The germline gives CDR1 ENHRY, CDR2 SYGVKD. Here the CDR3 DNA reads TGTGCCATCAGTGAGTCGACTAGCGGGGACACAGATACGCAGTATTTT. Translating it yields CAISESTSGDTDTQYF.

The chain combines TRBV19 with TRBJ1-2; D call uncertain. V lost 1 base, J lost 3 bases, and 12 bases lay in between. This CDR3 contains 15 residues. Germline lookup yields CDR1 LNHDA and CDR2 SQIVND (reference sequence). The CDR3 reads CASSIVPGTYYGYTF. CDR3 DNA sequence: TGTGCCAGTAGTATAGTTCCAGGAACCTACTATGGCTACACCTTC.

J is TRBJ2-7 and V is TRBV6-4; the D gene is possibly TRBD1 (5 bases). The CDR3 sequence is 14 residues long. V lost 2 bases to trimming and J lost 0 bases, with 8 bases between them. Germline V gives CDR1 MRHNA, CDR2 SNTAGT. CDR3 region: CASSDRRVSYEQYF. The CDR3 region has the DNA TGTGCCAGCAGTGACCGCAGGGTCTCCTACGAGCAGTACTTC.

V is TRBV7-6 and J is TRBJ2-2, with D possibly being TRBD2 (6 bases). Per germline, CDR1 SGHVS and CDR2 FNYEAQ. V was clipped by 5 bases and J by 3 bases, with 16 bases between them. The CDR3 loop spans 16 amino acids. The CDR3 protein is CASSPLTSGYTGELFF. In nucleotides, the CDR3 is TGTGCCAGCAGCCCACTGACTAGTGGCTACACCGGGGAGCTGTTTTTT.